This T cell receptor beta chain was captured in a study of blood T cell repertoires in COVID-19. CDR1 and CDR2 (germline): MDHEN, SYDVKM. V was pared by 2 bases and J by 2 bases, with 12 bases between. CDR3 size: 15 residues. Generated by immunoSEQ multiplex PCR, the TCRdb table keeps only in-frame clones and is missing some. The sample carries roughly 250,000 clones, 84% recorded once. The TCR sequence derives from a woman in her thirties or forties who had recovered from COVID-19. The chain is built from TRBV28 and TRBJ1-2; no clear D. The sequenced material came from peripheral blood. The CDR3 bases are TGTGCCAGCAGTTTAGCGGGGAGACGCAACTATGGCTACACCTTC. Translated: CASSLAGRRNYGYTF.